This T cell receptor (beta chain) was retrieved from a study of T cell responses to AZD1222 COVID-19 vaccine. Notes on the study in general: Among the donors, most were white British and more were female, and clonal diversity was possibly underestimated. Only a handful of AZD1222 recipients, six or seven in all, had baseline seropositivity. Increases in Spike-specific TCR breadth and depth were seen after two AZD1222 doses. No day 14 peak samples; only post-peak repertoires were characterized.

Of note for this clone: The antigen is unknown.

CDR3 length equals 12 residues. V shed 3 bases and J 11 bases; nucleotides not matched to a gene: 6. The germline CDR1 and CDR2 sequences are SQVTM and ANQGSEA. Sequenced by immunoSEQ multiplex PCR; TCRdb stores in-frame clones only, minus some. Altogether 90,000 to 100,000 clones are present, about 90% being singletons, with the ten largest covering under 3.5%. This rearrangement joins TRBV29-1 to TRBJ1-2, with 10 bases identical to TRBD1. The TCR originated in an adult in good health. Sequencing used peripheral blood, obtained on day 0 of AZD1222 vaccination. CDR3 sequence reads: CSVDPTGGRYTF. The CDR3 DNA reads as TGCAGCGTTGACCCGACAGGGGGCCGATACACCTTC.